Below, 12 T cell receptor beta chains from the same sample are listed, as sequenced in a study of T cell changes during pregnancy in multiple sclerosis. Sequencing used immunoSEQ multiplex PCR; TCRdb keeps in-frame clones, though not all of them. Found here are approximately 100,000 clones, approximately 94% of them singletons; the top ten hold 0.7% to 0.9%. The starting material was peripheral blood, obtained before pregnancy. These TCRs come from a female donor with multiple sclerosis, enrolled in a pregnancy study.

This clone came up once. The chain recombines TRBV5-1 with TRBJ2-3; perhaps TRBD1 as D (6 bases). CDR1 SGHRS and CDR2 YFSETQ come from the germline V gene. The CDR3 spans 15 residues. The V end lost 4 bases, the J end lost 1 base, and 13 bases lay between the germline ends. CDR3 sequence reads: CASSPGTPRTDTQYF. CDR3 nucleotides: TGCGCCAGCAGCCCGGGGACACCTCGCACAGATACGCAGTATTTT.

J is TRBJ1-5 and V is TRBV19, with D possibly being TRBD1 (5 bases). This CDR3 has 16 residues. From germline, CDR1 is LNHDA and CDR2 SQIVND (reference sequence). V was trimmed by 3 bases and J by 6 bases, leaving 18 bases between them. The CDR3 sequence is CASSIMGRDGIQPQHF. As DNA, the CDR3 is TGTGCCAGTAGTATCATGGGCAGGGATGGAATTCAGCCCCAGCATTTT.

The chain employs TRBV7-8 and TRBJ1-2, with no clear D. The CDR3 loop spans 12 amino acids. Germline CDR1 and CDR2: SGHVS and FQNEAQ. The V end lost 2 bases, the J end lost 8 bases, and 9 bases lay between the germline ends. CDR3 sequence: CASSLPPGGYTF. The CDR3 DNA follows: TGTGCCAGCAGCTTACCCCCGGGGGGCTACACCTTC.

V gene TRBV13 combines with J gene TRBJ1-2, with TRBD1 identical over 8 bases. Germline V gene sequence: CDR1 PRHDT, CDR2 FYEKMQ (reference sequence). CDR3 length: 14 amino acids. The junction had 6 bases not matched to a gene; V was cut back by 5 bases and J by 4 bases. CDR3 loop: CASSEQGVAYGYTF. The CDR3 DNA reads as TGTGCCAGCAGCGAACAGGGGGTCGCCTATGGCTACACCTTC.

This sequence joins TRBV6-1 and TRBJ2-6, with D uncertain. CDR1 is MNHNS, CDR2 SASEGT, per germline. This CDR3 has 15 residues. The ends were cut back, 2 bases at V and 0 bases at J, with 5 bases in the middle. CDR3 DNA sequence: TGTGCCAGCAGTGAAAGCATCTCTGGGGCCAACGTCCTGACTTTC. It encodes CASSESISGANVLTF.

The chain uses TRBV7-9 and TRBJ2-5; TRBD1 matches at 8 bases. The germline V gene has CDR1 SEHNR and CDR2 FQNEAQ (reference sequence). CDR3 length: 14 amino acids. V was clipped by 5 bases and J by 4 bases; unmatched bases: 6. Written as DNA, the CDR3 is TGTGCCAGCAGCGCTACGACAGGGGCAGAGACCCAGTACTTC. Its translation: CASSATTGAETQYF.

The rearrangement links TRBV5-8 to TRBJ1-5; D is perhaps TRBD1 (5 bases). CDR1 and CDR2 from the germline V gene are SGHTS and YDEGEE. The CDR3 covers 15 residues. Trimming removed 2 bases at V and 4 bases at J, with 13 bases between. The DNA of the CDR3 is TGTGCCAGCAGCTTTGGGGCGACGGTGAATCAGCCCCAGCATTTT. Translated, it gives CASSFGATVNQPQHF. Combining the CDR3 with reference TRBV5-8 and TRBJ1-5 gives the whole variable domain EAGVTQSPTHLIKTRGQQATLRCSPISGHTSVYWYQQALGLGLQFLLWYDEGEERNRGNFPPRFSGRQFPNYSSELNVNALELEDSALYLCASSFGATVNQPQHFGDGTRLSIL.

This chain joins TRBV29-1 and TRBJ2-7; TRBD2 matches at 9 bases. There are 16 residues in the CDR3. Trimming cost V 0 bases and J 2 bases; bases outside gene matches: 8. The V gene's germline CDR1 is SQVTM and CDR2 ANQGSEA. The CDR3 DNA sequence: TGCAGCGTTGAAGATCGTGAACTAGCGGGTACCTACGAGCAGTACTTC. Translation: CSVEDRELAGTYEQYF.

The CDR3 protein is CASSHRTSGTYEQYF. The CDR3 DNA sequence: TGTGCCAGCAGTCACCGGACTAGCGGGACCTACGAGCAGTACTTC. The rearrangement links TRBV27 to TRBJ2-7, with 12 positions matching TRBD2. The J segment lost 2 bases and the V segment lost 5 bases, leaving 4 bases of the junction unmatched. The length of the CDR3 is 15 residues. Germline values: CDR1 MNHEY, CDR2 SMNVEV (reference sequence).

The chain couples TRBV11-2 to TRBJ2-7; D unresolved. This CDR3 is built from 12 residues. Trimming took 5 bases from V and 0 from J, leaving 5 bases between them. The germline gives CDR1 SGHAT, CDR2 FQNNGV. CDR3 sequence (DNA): TGTGCCAGCAGCGCGAGCTCCTACGAGCAGTACTTC. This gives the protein CASSASSYEQYF.

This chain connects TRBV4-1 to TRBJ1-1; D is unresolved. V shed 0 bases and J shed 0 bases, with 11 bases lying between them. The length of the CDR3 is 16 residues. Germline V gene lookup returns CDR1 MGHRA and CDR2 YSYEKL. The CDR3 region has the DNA TGCGCCAGCAGCCAAGAGGCGGCCAGATTGAACACTGAAGCTTTCTTT. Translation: CASSQEAARLNTEAFF.

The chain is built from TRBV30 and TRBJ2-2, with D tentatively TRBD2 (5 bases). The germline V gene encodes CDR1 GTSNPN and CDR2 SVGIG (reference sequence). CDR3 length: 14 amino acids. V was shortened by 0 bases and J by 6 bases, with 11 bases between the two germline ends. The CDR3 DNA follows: TGTGCCTGGAGTGTGATCTCCGGGGCCGGGGAGCTGTTTTTT. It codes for CAWSVISGAGELFF.